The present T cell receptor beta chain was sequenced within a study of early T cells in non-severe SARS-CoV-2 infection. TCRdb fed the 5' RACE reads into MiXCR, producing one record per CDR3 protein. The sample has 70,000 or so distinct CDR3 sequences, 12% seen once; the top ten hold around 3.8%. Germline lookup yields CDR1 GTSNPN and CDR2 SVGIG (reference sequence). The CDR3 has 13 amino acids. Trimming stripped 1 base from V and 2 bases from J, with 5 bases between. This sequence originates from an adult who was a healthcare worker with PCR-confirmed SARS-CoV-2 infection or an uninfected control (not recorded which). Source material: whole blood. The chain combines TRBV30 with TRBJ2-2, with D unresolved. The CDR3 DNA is TGTGCCTGGAGTGCCTTTAACACCGGGGAGCTGTTTTTT. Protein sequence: CAWSAFNTGELFF.